This entry lists 10 T cell receptor beta chains sequenced from one sample in a study of lymphopenia after photon versus proton radiotherapy (dated by TCRdb to 2018 to 2020). The protocol used for the library was the immunoSEQ multiplex PCR assay. TCRdb re-hosts the immuneACCESS table, in-frame sequences only. Its copies lack some clones; in the studies checked, an unresolved V gene accounts for under half of them, and the cause for the rest is not known. The sample table contains 65,000 to 85,000 clones; only one count was recorded for around 93% of them. Clones ranked in the top ten supply about 2% of the sample. The sequences come from peripheral blood, collected from a patient treated with photon-based radiotherapy. The origin of the receptors is a woman in her thirties or forties with cholangiocarcinoma.

V is TRBV4-1 and J is TRBJ1-5; D is possibly TRBD1 (6 bases). Germline V CDR1 and CDR2: MGHRA, YSYEKL. V dropped 4 bases and J dropped 4 bases, with 8 bases sitting between them. This CDR3 comprises 13 residues. The CDR3 DNA reads TGCGCCAGCAGCCCCGACAGGAATCAGCCCCAGCATTTT. This codes for CASSPDRNQPQHF.

The chain combines TRBV15 with TRBJ1-5, with 7 bases matching TRBD1. The CDR3 runs 13 residues. Per the germline V gene, CDR1 is LNHNV and CDR2 is YYDKDF (reference sequence). After removal of 7 bases from V and 2 bases from J, the junction contained 2 bases not matched to a gene. The CDR3 bases are TGTGCCACCAAAGGACAGGGCAATCAGCCCCAGCATTTT. This codes for CATKGQGNQPQHF.

The genes are TRBV6-5 and TRBJ2-7; 9 nucleotides line up with TRBD2. Trimming at V came to 8 bases and at J to 2 bases, leaving 10 bases not matched to a gene. This CDR3 spans 15 amino acids. Germline V CDR1 and CDR2: MNHEY, SVGAGI. The CDR3 bases are TGTGCCAGCCGGCGTCTAGCGGGAAGTACCTACGAGCAGTACTTC. Its protein product is CASRRLAGSTYEQYF.

The chain uses TRBV28 and TRBJ2-3; TRBD2 might be the D (5 bases). This CDR3 region has 15 residues. Germline V gene data show CDR1 as MDHEN and CDR2 as SYDVKM. Between the trimmed V and J ends, which lost 6 bases and 5 bases, there was a span of 18 bases. The DNA for the CDR3 is TGTGCCAGCAGCCCAACCGGGCCAGGAGGAGATACGCAGTATTTT. Amino acid sequence: CASSPTGPGGDTQYF.

The chain has TRBV25-1 and TRBJ2-1; D remains unclear. This CDR3 contains 12 residues. The V end lost 8 bases, the J end lost 8 bases, and 13 bases lay between the germline ends. The germline V gene encodes CDR1 MGHDK and CDR2 SYGVNS. The DNA of the CDR3 is TGTGCCAGCCAAGACCGTTCGCATGAGCAGTTCTTC. This sequence encodes CASQDRSHEQFF.

This sequence joins TRBV5-1 and TRBJ2-2, with D unclear. This CDR3 spans 15 amino acids. V was trimmed by 1 base and J by 0 bases, leaving 7 bases between them. Looked up from germline, CDR1 is SGHRS and CDR2 is YFSETQ. The CDR3 nucleotides are TGCGCCAGCAGCTTGTCCGGAACGAACACCGGGGAGCTGTTTTTT. Translated, it gives CASSLSGTNTGELFF.

V usage is TRBV28 and J usage is TRBJ2-7, with 9 nucleotides matching TRBD2. CDR3 length: 14 amino acids. Germline V gene data show CDR1 as MDHEN and CDR2 as SYDVKM. Trimming cost V 10 bases and J 2 bases; bases outside gene matches: 9. CDR3 in DNA: TGTGCCACCAGAAAGACTAGCGGAACCTACGAGCAGTACTTC. Translating it yields CATRKTSGTYEQYF.

This CDR3 reads CASSGSYRGAFYNEQFF. The CDR3 DNA follows: TGTGCCAGCAGCGGATCTTACAGGGGGGCCTTCTACAATGAGCAGTTCTTC. The chain combines TRBV9 with TRBJ2-1; TRBD1 aligns across 8 bases. The CDR3 sequence is 17 residues long. The junction had 11 bases not matched to a gene; V was cut back by 3 bases and J by 3 bases. In germline, CDR1 is SGDLS, CDR2 YYNGEE.

This clone showed up just once. The J gene is TRBJ2-5, the V gene TRBV7-9, with D possibly being TRBD1 (6 bases). CDR1 SEHNR and CDR2 FQNEAQ come from the germline V gene (reference sequence). V shed 5 bases and J shed 4 bases, with 11 bases lying between them. CDR3 length equals 13 residues. CDR3 sequence (DNA): TGTGCCAGCAGCAGAGGACAGACAGAGACCCAGTACTTC. Amino acids: CASSRGQTETQYF.

The V call is TRBV7-2, the J call TRBJ1-2; D gene ambiguous. CDR3 length: 13 amino acids. Trimming shortened V by 8 bases and J by 5 bases, and 15 bases separated the two germline ends. Germline assignment: CDR1 SGHTA and CDR2 FQGNSA. The CDR3: CASRGGSSYGYTF. The CDR3 region has the DNA TGTGCCAGCCGAGGAGGGTCCTCTTATGGCTACACCTTC.